Below are 4 T cell receptor beta chains sequenced from a single sample in a study of T cells after yellow fever vaccination. One entry per CDR3 protein results from TCRdb running MiXCR on the 5' RACE reads. The repertoire includes hundreds of thousands of distinct CDR3 sequences, 15% to 20% of them detected once, and approximately 14% sits in the top ten. Specimen: PBMCs, collected 15 days after the yellow fever booster vaccination. The receptor source for this set is a man between 25 and 39 years old who received the YFV17D yellow fever vaccine.

This clonotype was observed a handful of times. The chain uses TRBV29-1 and TRBJ1-1, with D perhaps TRBD1 (6 bases). The CDR3 is made up of 14 amino acids. V lost 1 base to trimming and J lost 3 bases, with 12 bases between them. Germline CDR1 reads SQVTM; CDR2 reads ANQGSEA. The CDR3 sequence is CSVEGTGGDTEAFF. The CDR3 DNA reads as TGCAGCGTTGAAGGCACGGGGGGCGACACTGAAGCTTTCTTT.

V and J are TRBV29-1 and TRBJ2-5, with a tentative D call TRBD2 (6 bases). Trimming removed 7 bases from V and 0 bases from J, with 18 bases in between. Germline values: CDR1 SQVTM, CDR2 ANQGSEA. The CDR3 totals 15 residues. As DNA, the CDR3 is TGCAGCGGAATTGAAGGGGCGGGGAACCAAGAGACCCAGTACTTC. Translation: CSGIEGAGNQETQYF.

Concerning this clonotype: The CDR3 end shows no conserved phenylalanine or tryptophan, and so a read error is likely. V usage is TRBV7-2 and J usage is TRBJ2-5; a weak D match, TRBD2 (5 bases). CDR3 size: 13 residues. Trimming removed 3 bases at V and 6 bases at J, with 11 bases between. CDR1 and CDR2 (germline): SGHTA, FQGNSA. The CDR3: CASSFEREQTQYS. DNA of the CDR3: TGTGCCAGCAGCTTTGAAAGGGAGCAGACCCAGTACTCC.

This clonotype has a count of ten or more. This CDR3 is CASSFGNTGELFF. In nucleotides, the CDR3 is TGTGCCAGCAGTTTCGGAAACACCGGGGAGCTGTTTTTT. V gene TRBV12-3 or TRBV12-4 combines with J gene TRBJ2-2; D unresolved. V shed 3 bases and J shed 2 bases, with 4 bases lying between them. The CDR3 consists of 13 residues.